Listed here are 11 T cell receptor beta chains from one sample, sequenced in a study of blood T cells in healthy people across ages. Together with a sample-barcoded 5' primer, a J-beta primer mix was included in a second PCR lasting about 6 to 11 cycles. MiXCR was run by TCRdb on the 5' RACE reads, yielding one entry per CDR3 protein. This sample has approximately 780,000 distinct CDR3 sequences, with around a quarter found just once. These data were likewise used in another study, on T cells of mothers and their children.

Sequencing was performed on blood. The receptors stem from a boy younger than 18 in good health.

This clonotype was seen repeatedly, ten times or more. The chain uses TRBV10-3 and TRBJ2-7; the D gene is possibly TRBD1 (5 bases). Germline V CDR1 and CDR2: ENHRY, SYGVKD. V gave up 6 bases and J gave up 4 bases, with 7 bases separating them. The CDR3 loop spans 11 amino acids. CDR3 protein: CAIRGAYEQYF. The DNA of the CDR3 is TGTGCCATCAGAGGGGCTTACGAGCAGTACTTC.

In its sample, this clonotype was seen a few times. The chain carries TRBV10-3 and TRBJ2-5, with TRBD2 as a possible D gene (5 bases). The closer fit of TRBJ2-1 to the DNA end suggests the J call may be wrong. Germline CDR1 ENHRY, CDR2 SYGVKD. The CDR3 is made up of 12 amino acids. The CDR3 nucleotides read TGTGCCATCAGACTTGGGGAGAATGAGCAGTTCTTC. Protein: CAIRLGENEQFF.

A few counts support this clonotype. This sequence joins TRBV20-1 and TRBJ2-5; maybe TRBD2 (5 bases). The length of the CDR3 is 14 residues. Germline CDR1 and CDR2: DFQATT and SNEGSKA (reference sequence). Trimming stripped 0 bases from V and 7 bases from J, with 15 bases between. The CDR3 here is CSARDPGGRGTQYF. DNA for the CDR3: TGCAGTGCTAGAGATCCAGGAGGTCGGGGGACCCAGTACTTC.

This clonotype was seen ten or more times. The CDR3 reads CASSLSSAKAFAYF. The CDR3 DNA follows: TGCGCCAGCAGTTTATCGAGCGCTAAAGCGTTTGCGTACTTC. This chain links TRBV5-1 with TRBJ2-7; D is unresolved. The CDR3 is 14 residues long. Trimming stripped 5 bases from V and 12 bases from J, with 24 bases between. Germline CDR1 SGHRS, CDR2 YFSETQ. Full variable domain (missing parts from reference TRBV5-1 and TRBJ2-7): KAGVTQTPRYLIKTRGQQVTLSCSPISGHRSVSWYQQTPGQGLQFLFEYFSETQRNKGNFPGRFSGRQFSNSRSEMNVSTLELGDSALYLCASSLSSAKAFAYFGPGTRLTVT.

This clonotype was seen only a few times. The chain is built from TRBV12-3 or TRBV12-4 and TRBJ2-5; 8 positions match TRBD1. CDR3 size: 14 residues. V dropped 8 bases and J dropped 5; count of bases not matched to a gene: 10. This CDR3 is CASGTGTAWETQYF. DNA of the CDR3: TGTGCCAGCGGGACAGGAACTGCTTGGGAGACCCAGTACTTC.

This clonotype was observed a few times. The CDR3 loop is CASLPGTENTEAFF. CDR3 in DNA: TGTGCCAGCCTCCCCGGGACAGAGAACACTGAAGCTTTCTTT. The rearrangement uses TRBV4-2 and TRBJ1-1, with 7 bases fitting TRBD1. Per germline, CDR1 LGHNA and CDR2 YNFKEQ. Unmatched junction bases numbered 7, after V lost 8 bases and J lost 1 base. The CDR3 is 14 residues long.

The chain uses TRBV7-9 and TRBJ2-5; 7 bases agree with TRBD1. The CDR3 spans 14 residues. J gave up 5 bases and V 4 bases, and 7 bases lay outside the gene matches. Per germline, CDR1 SEHNR and CDR2 FQNEAQ (reference sequence). Written as DNA, the CDR3 is TGTGCCAGCAGCTCTCCAGACAGGGAGGAGACCCAGTACTTC. Protein: CASSSPDREETQYF. Full variable domain (outside the CDR3, taken from reference TRBV7-9 and TRBJ2-5): DTGVSQNPRHKITKRGQNVTFRCDPISEHNRLYWYRQTLGQGPEFLTYFQNEAQLEKSRLLSDRFSAERPKGSFSTLEIQRTEQGDSAMYLCASSSPDREETQYFGPGTRLLVL.

The V and J genes are TRBV6-1 and TRBJ1-4; D perhaps matches TRBD1 (5 bases). CDR3 length: 16 residues. From germline, CDR1 is MNHNS and CDR2 SASEGT. Deletions cut 4 bases from V and 4 bases from J, with 16 bases between. CDR3 nucleotides: TGTGCCAGCAGTGGCCGTAACCGGGACGGTAATGAAAAACTGTTTTTT. Translation gives CASSGRNRDGNEKLFF.

The rearrangement uses TRBV7-8 and TRBJ1-3, with D possibly being TRBD1 (5 bases). There are 14 residues in the CDR3. The ends were cut back, 1 base at V and 4 bases at J, with 8 bases in the middle. Germline CDR1 reads SGHVS; CDR2 reads FQNEAQ. This CDR3 reads CASSLGREGNTIYF. The CDR3 DNA reads TGTGCCAGCAGCTTAGGCAGGGAAGGAAACACCATATATTTT.

In its sample, this clonotype was seen a few times. The CDR3 region is CASSSPGGTTYEQYF. CDR3 nucleotide sequence: TGTGCCAGCAGTTCCCCGGGAGGAACCACCTACGAGCAGTACTTC. This chain joins TRBV27 and TRBJ2-7; TRBD2 matches 7 bases. Germline V gene data show CDR1 as MNHEY and CDR2 as SMNVEV (reference sequence). The V gene end was trimmed by 4 bases and the J gene end by 2 bases; junction bases not matched to a gene: 8. The CDR3 contains 15 residues.

The chain uses TRBV7-8 and TRBJ2-3, with no clear D. The CDR3 runs to 14 residues. V was cut by 0 bases and J by 2 bases, with 6 bases left in between. Germline V gives CDR1 SGHVS, CDR2 FQNEAQ. This chain's CDR3 is CASSLAVPTDTQYF. The CDR3 nucleotides are TGTGCCAGCAGCTTAGCGGTCCCCACAGATACGCAGTATTTT.